Sequencing of this T cell receptor beta chain was carried out in a study of Ad26.COV2.S vaccination and SARS-CoV-2 variants. Sequencing was performed with immunoSEQ multiplex PCR; in TCRdb, only in-frame clones are kept and a portion is missing. The sample holds 300,000 to 350,000 clones, about 86% seen once. Treatment denoted: over 15 received Ad26.COV2.S at low or high dose, single or two shots; roughly 5 received placebo; per-sample allocation not given. Collection of samples fell on day 63 after the first vaccine or placebo injection. This Boston cohort included adults aged 18-55 years. Study-wide findings and caveats: After vaccination, substantial breadth of spike-specific CD8+ and CD4+ responses was reported. Vaccine recipients and placebo recipients showed similar non-spike TCR breadth.

Germline V gene data show CDR1 as MNHEY and CDR2 as SVGAGI. CDR3 length equals 15 residues. Trimming took off 2 bases at V and 3 bases at J, with 14 bases between the two ends. In the case of this clone: What it binds is unknown.

This rearrangement joins TRBV6-5 to TRBJ2-7, with D possibly matching TRBD1 (6 bases). The specimen was peripheral blood, collected in a trial of Ad26.COV2.S vaccine versus placebo. The receptor comes from a person between 18 and 65 years old who received the Ad26.COV2.S COVID-19 vaccine or a placebo. CDR3 coding DNA: TGTGCCAGCAGTTACGAAACCACAGGGTACTACGAGCAGTACTTC. It yields the protein CASSYETTGYYEQYF.